Sequencing of this TCR beta chain was carried out in a study of T cells after yellow fever vaccination. On the study more broadly: Preparation of the low-cell-number fractions used SMART-Seq v4 Ultra Low Input. Study conclusions and caveats: The CD4 and CD8 compartments had a small share of their clonotypes in common. Within FACS-sorted repertoires, abundant clonotypes contaminating from the bulk population could be present. Re-detected after boosting: most primary clones, almost 98% of CD4 and 80% to 90% of CD8.

This clonotype has a handful of counts. What it binds is not known. One entry per CDR3 protein, called by TCRdb with MiXCR from the 5' RACE reads. This sample has around 50,000 distinct CDR3 sequences, with 6% to 8% found just once. Material: CD8+ T cells sorted from PBMCs, obtained less than 16 days after the first yellow fever vaccination. This sequence was found in a young man who received the YFV17D yellow fever vaccine.

The DNA for the CDR3 is TGTGCCAGCAGACCCGGGACAGCTACCTTTGCAACTAATGAAAAACTGTTTTTT. This encodes CASRPGTATFATNEKLFF. The J gene is TRBJ1-4, the V gene TRBV6-1, with TRBD1 matching 7 bases. The CDR3 totals 18 residues. The V gene end was trimmed by 6 bases and the J gene end by 0 bases; junction bases not matched to a gene: 13. Germline CDR1 reads MNHNS; CDR2 reads SASEGT.